This T cell receptor beta chain was sequenced in a study of neurological immune-mediated disorders. By 5'RACE with 10-nucleotide random UMIs, the cDNA was made. MiXCR, run by TCRdb on the 5' RACE reads, gives a single entry per CDR3 protein. The sample shows about 30,000 distinct CDR3 sequences, less than 6% of them seen only once. This clonotype was counted ten times or more. Its antigen is not identified. Sorted libraries were made with about 1 million CD4+ or CD8+ T cells. Findings of the study overall: No CDR3 amino acid sequences recurred among expanded clones across subjects, suggesting private repertoires in all groups.

The CDR3 runs to 15 residues. V gave up 2 bases and J gave up 5 bases; unmatched junction bases: 8. Germline CDR1 MRHNA, CDR2 SNTAGT. The rearrangement uses TRBV6-4 and TRBJ1-2; 7 nucleotides align to TRBD1. The sample comprised CD4+ T cells from blood. The TCR comes from a woman in her forties or fifties in good health. CDR3 DNA sequence: TGTGCCAGCAGTGACCCGAAGACAGGGAGTTATGGCTACACCTTC. It specifies CASSDPKTGSYGYTF.